This T cell receptor beta chain was documented in a study of blood T cell repertoires in COVID-19. This clone is a singleton in its sample. The length of the CDR3 is 14 residues. The V segment lost 5 bases and the J segment 4 bases; nucleotides outside the gene matches: 4. The germline CDR1 and CDR2 sequences are LGHNT and FRNRAP. Participants reported their clinical history, and cohort assignment relied on those reports. The data were produced by immunoSEQ multiplex PCR, yet TCRdb's version contains in-frame clones alone and is incomplete. Of 300,000 to 400,000 clones listed, around 89% are singletons.

The receptor was derived from a woman aged 25 to 39 with acute COVID-19. The sequenced material came from PBMCs or T cells enriched from blood (not recorded which). The chain joins TRBV12-5 to TRBJ2-1, with 8 bases aligning to TRBD1. Here the CDR3 DNA reads TGTGCTAGTGGTACCGGGACAGGTTACAATGAGCAGTTCTTC. Translated: CASGTGTGYNEQFF.